This entry describes one TCR beta chain. Antigen: not known. The table came from immunoSEQ multiplex PCR; TCRdb's copy has only in-frame clones and leaves some out. The sample contains about 65,000 clones, roughly 84% of which appear only once. CDR1 SGHDT and CDR2 YYEEEE come from the germline V gene. Germline trimming cut 4 bases from V and 3 bases from J; bases unmatched to any gene: 8. CDR3 length: 15 amino acids. Time point described: week 23, last vaccination. Vaccination comprised doses that each held 300 ug of mutant IDH1 20-mer peptide, plus topical imiquimod. Donors harbored newly found WHO grade 3 or 4 IDH1-mutant, ATRX-lost astrocytomas. This record belongs to a study of a mutant IDH1 vaccine in newly diagnosed glioma. About the study: Following radiotherapy alone, or alongside temozolomide cycles, vaccination was started after an interval of 4-6 weeks. Earlier therapy was either radiotherapy, temozolomide, or both, and most got both.

This material consisted of PBMCs, taken from a glioma patient whose treatment included an IDH1 peptide vaccine. The chain carries TRBV5-6 and TRBJ2-7; 9 bases agree with TRBD1. The TCR was taken from a man aged 25-40 years with glioma. The CDR3 DNA reads as TGTGCCAGCAGCCTCCTTCCGGACAGGGGCTACGAGCAGTACTTC. Amino acids: CASSLLPDRGYEQYF.